The clone carrying this T cell receptor (beta chain) was observed a single time. Its antigen is not known. This sample was included in a study of Graves' ophthalmopathy and Graves' hyperthyroidism. The study amplified TCR beta CDR3 regions using RNA transcripts. First-round RT-PCR relied on HTBI primers, and a second-round multiplex PCR came next. One entry per CDR3 protein, called by TCRdb with MiXCR from the multiplex PCR reads. This sample has approximately 1.2 million distinct CDR3 sequences; around a third occur once, and the top ten carry approximately 12%. Germline values: CDR1 SQVTM, CDR2 ANQGSEA. The germline V and J ends were trimmed by 1 base and 7 bases, with 19 bases remaining between them. The CDR3 runs to 15 residues. Hyperthyroidism patients, aged 18 to 65, were newly diagnosed, under 2 months' duration. It was on clinical symptoms, serum thyroxine, TRAb, thyroid ultrasound and orbital computed tomography that diagnosis relied.

Study results and caveats: A 13-signature model separated ophthalmopathy from stable hyperthyroidism, reaching about 88% sensitivity and around 81% specificity cross-validated. The study's model predicted ophthalmopathy progression at approximately 71% sensitivity and about 72% specificity.

Material: peripheral blood or thyroid tissue (not recorded which). This clonotype was obtained from an adult man with Graves' hyperthyroidism. The chain combines TRBV29-1 with TRBJ1-1; tentatively, D is TRBD1 (6 bases). CDR3 coding DNA: TGCAGCGTTGAAGGTACTGTGGGGGCGGTCGGTGAAGCTTTCTTT. It encodes CSVEGTVGAVGEAFF.